The clone carrying this T cell receptor beta chain was recorded many times. Its antigen is not identified. The sample belongs to a study of T cells in Graves' hyperthyroidism and ophthalmopathy. Study at large: Peripheral blood was acquired at first diagnosis, ahead of any therapy whatsoever. Study outcomes and limitations: Expanded thyroid clonotypes (above 0.001) were mostly also found in blood.

Patients aged 18 to 65 had newly diagnosed hyperthyroidism of under 2 months' duration. Amplification yielded TCR beta CDR3 regions, with RNA transcripts as the source. The HTBI primer set was used in a first-round RT-PCR of the TCR CDR3. TCRdb independently ran MiXCR on the multiplex PCR reads; one entry per CDR3 protein. The profile shows roughly 330,000 distinct CDR3 sequences, approximately 17% of them singletons. The germline V gene encodes CDR1 MDHEN and CDR2 SYDVKM. The CDR3 sequence is 17 residues long. Trimming left V 0 bases short and J 3 bases short, with 15 bases between. This clonotype originated in a man younger than 40 with Graves' hyperthyroidism. The gene calls are TRBV28 and TRBJ2-1; unclear D gene. The specimen sequenced was blood. DNA of the CDR3: TGTGCCAGCAGTTTATGGGCAGGCGACACTTACTACAATGAGCAGTTCTTC. Its protein is CASSLWAGDTYYNEQFF.